The 18 T cell receptor beta chains listed next were all sequenced from one sample in a study of cytomegalovirus exposure and HLA in healthy donors. The PCR contained 60 Vbeta and 13 Jbeta primers. The data were produced by immunoSEQ multiplex PCR, yet TCRdb's version contains in-frame clones alone and is incomplete. The table lists 180,000 or so clones, approximately 84% of them singletons. The sample taken for sequencing was PBMCs. These receptors all come from a girl aged 10 to 17 in good health and CMV-seropositive.

The chain uses TRBV5-1 and TRBJ2-1; D unclear. V lost 0 bases to trimming and J lost 4 bases, with 11 bases between them. This CDR3 spans 15 amino acids. The germline CDR1 and CDR2 sequences are SGHRS and YFSETQ. The CDR3 spells CASSLAILTYNEQFF. The DNA of the CDR3 is TGCGCCAGCAGCTTGGCCATACTGACATACAATGAGCAGTTCTTC.

The V and J genes are TRBV7-2 and TRBJ1-4, with D unclear. The germline V gene encodes CDR1 SGHTA and CDR2 FQGNSA. Trimming pared 5 bases from V and 7 bases from J, leaving 17 bases between. This CDR3 is built from 15 residues. CDR3 nucleotides: TGTGCCAGCAGCCCCTTACCAACTCTCGGTGAAAAACTGTTTTTT. This gives the protein CASSPLPTLGEKLFF.

The rearrangement uses TRBV11-1 and TRBJ2-1, with TRBD1 identical over 7 bases. Germline V gene sequence: CDR1 SGHAT, CDR2 FQDESV (reference sequence). This CDR3 spans 17 amino acids. With 1 base clipped from V and 8 bases from J, the junction kept 14 bases outside the gene matches. In DNA, the CDR3 is TGTGCCAGCAGCTTAGGATTACGGGACAGCCGGAGGCATGAGCAGTTCTTC. Translation: CASSLGLRDSRRHEQFF.

The V gene is TRBV21-1, the J gene TRBJ2-7; the D segment call TRBD2 is taken from the table without a DNA check. TRBV21-1 is an annotated pseudogene. CDR3 length equals 10 residues. The CDR3 sequence is CASPSYEQYF. In DNA form, the CDR3 reads TGTGCCAGCCCTTCCTACGAGCAGTACTTC.

The J gene is TRBJ2-5, the V gene TRBV14; the D gene is possibly TRBD2 (6 bases). The CDR3 has 14 amino acids. Germline V lookup: CDR1 SGHDN, CDR2 FVKESK. Trimming stripped 4 bases from V and 2 bases from J, with 11 bases between. CDR3 protein: CASSLGTLQETQYF. In nucleotides, the CDR3 is TGTGCCAGCAGCCTCGGGACTCTTCAAGAGACCCAGTACTTC.

This rearrangement joins TRBV6-5 to TRBJ2-2, with 11 bases identical to TRBD2. V was clipped by 6 bases and J by 8 bases; unmatched bases: 8. Germline-derived CDR1 and CDR2 are MNHEY and SVGAGI. CDR3 length: 15 amino acids. The CDR3 DNA sequence: TGTGCCAGCAGCTTGCTACTAGCGGGAGTGGGGGAGCTGTTTTTT. Translating it yields CASSLLLAGVGELFF.

The rearrangement uses TRBV7-2 and TRBJ2-3, with 11 nucleotides matching TRBD2. J gave up 2 bases and V 6 bases, and 10 bases lay outside the gene matches. The CDR3 length is 17 residues. Germline assignment: CDR1 SGHTA and CDR2 FQGNSA. The CDR3 coding sequence is TGTGCCAGCAGTGGGGGTAGCGGGAGGGCCCTCACAGATACGCAGTATTTT. It is translated as CASSGGSGRALTDTQYF.

The chain carries TRBV10-3 and TRBJ2-7; TRBD2 matches at 8 bases. Germline loops: CDR1 ENHRY, CDR2 SYGVKD. V dropped 0 bases and J dropped 0; count of bases not matched to a gene: 13. This CDR3 contains 19 residues. CDR3 protein: CAISESILAGEEGSYEQYF. The CDR3, as DNA: TGTGCCATCAGTGAGTCTATCCTAGCGGGCGAAGAGGGCTCCTACGAGCAGTACTTC.

This clone was seen only once. The chain is built from TRBV15 and TRBJ2-7; 10 nucleotides align to TRBD2. V trimming: 2 bases; J trimming: 0 bases; junction bases outside the gene matches: 4. In germline, CDR1 is LNHNV, CDR2 YYDKDF (reference sequence). The length of the CDR3 is 16 residues. CDR3 bases: TGTGCCACCAGCAGACCTAGCGGGGGCCGCTCCTACGAGCAGTACTTC. Translation gives CATSRPSGGRSYEQYF.

The V and J genes are TRBV29-1 and TRBJ1-1, with 9 bases lining up with TRBD1. The CDR3 is 11 residues long. Unmatched junction bases numbered 7, after V lost 6 bases and J lost 11 bases. CDR1 and CDR2 (germline): SQVTM, ANQGSEA. The CDR3 reads CSVEDRGSAFF. Here the CDR3 DNA reads TGCAGCGTCGAGGACAGGGGAAGTGCTTTCTTT.

This clone has only one observation. The chain combines TRBV19 with TRBJ2-7; 7 nucleotides line up with TRBD1. CDR1 is LNHDA, CDR2 SQIVND, per germline (reference sequence). The junction had 12 bases not matched to a gene; V was cut back by 4 bases and J by 3 bases. CDR3 length: 16 amino acids. The DNA for the CDR3 is TGTGCCAGTAGTAAAGGCCGACAGGGTCCCCTCTACGAGCAGTACTTC. Encoded protein: CASSKGRQGPLYEQYF.

This clone was observed once. The genes are TRBV30 and TRBJ1-1; D is unclear. V lost 2 bases and J lost 1, with 5 bases in between. This CDR3 comprises 12 residues. Germline assignment: CDR1 GTSNPN and CDR2 SVGIG (reference sequence). CDR3 coding DNA: TGTGCCTGGAGTTCAGGGAACACTGAAGCTTTCTTT. Its translation is CAWSSGNTEAFF.

V and J are TRBV5-1 and TRBJ1-2; 8 nucleotides match TRBD1. Germline values: CDR1 SGHRS, CDR2 YFSETQ. J gave up 3 bases and V 6 bases, and 4 bases lay outside the gene matches. The CDR3 contains 13 residues. CDR3 sequence reads: CASNPGGDYGYTF. CDR3 nucleotide sequence: TGCGCCAGCAATCCAGGGGGCGACTATGGCTACACCTTC.

The chain couples TRBV6-6 to TRBJ1-5, with D possibly TRBD1 on 5 matching bases. This CDR3 comprises 15 residues. Trimming cost V 4 bases and J 4 bases, with 14 bases left between them. Germline CDR1 MNHNY, CDR2 SVGAGI (reference sequence). The chain's CDR3 is CASSLGAGKNQPQHF. CDR3 DNA: TGTGCCAGCAGTTTAGGGGCAGGGAAAAATCAGCCCCAGCATTTT.

In the case of this clone: The sample carries other DNA sequences with the same CDR3. V is TRBV7-9 and J is TRBJ1-5; 9 nucleotides agree with TRBD1. Trimming cost V 3 bases and J 5 bases; bases outside gene matches: 2. CDR3 length: 14 amino acids. Looked up from germline, CDR1 is SEHNR and CDR2 is FQNEAQ (reference sequence). CDR3 in amino acids: CASSLGQGDQPQHF. The DNA for the CDR3 is TGTGCCAGCAGCTTGGGACAGGGCGATCAGCCCCAGCATTTT.

The rearrangement uses TRBV29-1 and TRBJ2-3; 7 positions agree with TRBD1. The V gene end was trimmed by 1 base and the J gene end by 2 bases; junction bases not matched to a gene: 9. From germline, CDR1 is SQVTM and CDR2 ANQGSEA. The CDR3 sequence is 16 residues long. CDR3 coding DNA: TGCAGCGTTGAAGGACCCGGCACAGGGGCCACAGATACGCAGTATTTT. The encoded protein is CSVEGPGTGATDTQYF.

The chain carries TRBV5-1 and TRBJ2-7, with 7 bases fitting TRBD2. The CDR3 covers 15 residues. With 0 bases clipped from V and 4 bases from J, the junction kept 7 bases outside the gene matches. Germline V lookup: CDR1 SGHRS, CDR2 YFSETQ. The CDR3 sequence is CASSLDWGGTYEQYF. CDR3 bases: TGCGCCAGCAGCTTGGATTGGGGGGGGACGTACGAGCAGTACTTC.

The chain carries TRBV7-7 and TRBJ2-5, with 8 bases matching TRBD2. The CDR3 length is 16 residues. In germline, CDR1 is SSHAT, CDR2 FNYEAQ (reference sequence). The ends lost 3 bases at V and 5 bases at J; junction bases unmatched: 11. CDR3 nucleotides: TGTGCCAGCAGCTTTGACCAAGCGGGAGTAGGGGAGACCCAGTACTTC. Residues: CASSFDQAGVGETQYF.